This T cell receptor beta chain was sequenced during a study of blood T cell repertoires in COVID-19. As processed by the authors: By means of reference gene primer amplification, nucleated cell counts were estimated. TCRdb's table, derived via immunoSEQ multiplex PCR, lists solely in-frame clones and lacks some. V, J and clone size were drawn from that table, and D and trimming were deduced from the DNA. Of tens of thousands of clones listed, roughly 77% were seen once; the top ten hold 9% to 9.5%. After removal of 7 bases from V and 2 bases from J, the junction contained 8 bases not matched to a gene. This CDR3 spans 16 amino acids. In germline, CDR1 is MNHEY, CDR2 SMNVEV (reference sequence).

The V call is TRBV27, the J call TRBJ2-6; 7 bases line up with TRBD1. The specimen sequenced was peripheral blood. The receptor comes from a human donor in a cohort sampled during active COVID-19. The CDR3 here is CASTDRVVAGANVLTF. The CDR3 region has the DNA TGTGCCAGCACAGACAGGGTGGTTGCTGGGGCCAACGTCCTGACTTTC.